This T cell receptor (beta chain) was profiled in a study of blood T cell repertoires in COVID-19. Study-wide background: Spain, Italy and the United States supplied samples that represented acute and convalescent COVID-19. PBMCs, B-cell-depleted T cells, or T cells were the source of the cDNA or gDNA that made up the material.

The authors' processing: Estimation of nucleated cell counts relied on the amplification of reference gene primers. Sequencing was performed with immunoSEQ multiplex PCR; in TCRdb, only in-frame clones are kept and a portion is missing. Clonal size and the V and J genes are those of that table, whereas D and trimming came from the DNA. Of roughly 150,000 clones in the sample, more than 80% were seen once. The CDR3 is 14 amino acids. V was cut by 2 bases and J by 0 bases, with 10 bases left in between. Germline assignment: CDR1 GTSNPN and CDR2 SVGIG (reference sequence). Sequencing used peripheral blood. This sequence joins TRBV30 and TRBJ1-2, with D unclear. This TCR came from a woman between 35 and 50 years old with acute or convalescent COVID-19. Here the CDR3 DNA reads TGTGCCTGGAGTTGGGCAGCAGCTAACTATGGCTACACCTTC. This sequence encodes CAWSWAAANYGYTF.